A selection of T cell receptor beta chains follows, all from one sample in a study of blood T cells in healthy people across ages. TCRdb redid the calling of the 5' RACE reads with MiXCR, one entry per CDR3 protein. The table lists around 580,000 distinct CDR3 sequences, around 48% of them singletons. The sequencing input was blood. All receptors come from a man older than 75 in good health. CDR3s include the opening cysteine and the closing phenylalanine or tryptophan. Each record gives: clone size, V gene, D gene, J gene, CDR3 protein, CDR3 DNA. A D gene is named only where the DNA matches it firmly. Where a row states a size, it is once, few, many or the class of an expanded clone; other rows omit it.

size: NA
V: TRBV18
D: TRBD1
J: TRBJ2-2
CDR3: CASSSTAGTGTGELFF
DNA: TGTGCCAGCTCATCTACCGCCGGGACAGGCACCGGGGAGCTGTTTTTT

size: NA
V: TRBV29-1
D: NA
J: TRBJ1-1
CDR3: CSVEDRGRGRTEAFF
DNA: TGCAGCGTTGAAGATCGGGGGAGAGGTCGGACTGAAGCTTTCTTT

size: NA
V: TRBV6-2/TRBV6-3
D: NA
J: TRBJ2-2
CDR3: CASSSTARGGTGELFF
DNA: TGTGCCAGCAGTAGTACAGCCCGGGGAGGAACCGGGGAGCTGTTTTTT

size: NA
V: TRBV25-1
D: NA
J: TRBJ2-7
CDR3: CASSAGVMEQYF
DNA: TGTGCCAGCAGCGCAGGGGTGATGGAGCAGTACTTC

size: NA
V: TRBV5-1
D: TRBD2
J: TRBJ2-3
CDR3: CASSLDASGVTDTQYF
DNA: TGCGCCAGCAGCTTGGATGCTAGCGGGGTAACAGATACGCAGTATTTT

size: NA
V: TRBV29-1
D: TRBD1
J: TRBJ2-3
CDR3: CSGRQQGALGTDTQYF
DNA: TGCAGCGGAAGACAACAGGGGGCATTAGGCACAGATACGCAGTATTTT

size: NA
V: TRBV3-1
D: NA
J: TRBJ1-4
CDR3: CASSQDAGFNEKLFF
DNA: TGTGCCAGCAGCCAAGATGCGGGGTTTAATGAAAAACTGTTTTTT

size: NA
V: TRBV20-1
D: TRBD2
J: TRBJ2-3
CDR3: CSARTVVTSGRPDTQYF
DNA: TGCAGTGCTAGAACGGTAGTTACTAGCGGGAGACCAGATACGCAGTATTTT

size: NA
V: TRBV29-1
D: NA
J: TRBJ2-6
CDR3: CSVELQDSGANVLTF
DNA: TGCAGCGTTGAGTTGCAGGACTCTGGGGCCAACGTCCTGACTTTC

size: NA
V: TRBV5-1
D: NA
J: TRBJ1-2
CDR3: CASSLGGVDNYGYTF
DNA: TGCGCCAGCAGCTTGGGGGGCGTGGATAACTATGGCTACACCTTC

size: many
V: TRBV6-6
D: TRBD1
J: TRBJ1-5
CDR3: CASNLRDSGQPQHF
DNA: TGTGCCAGCAATCTCCGGGACAGCGGTCAGCCCCAGCATTTT

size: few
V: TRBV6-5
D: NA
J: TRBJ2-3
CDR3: CATGRGLRSSDTQYF
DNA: TGTGCCACGGGGCGGGGGCTCCGAAGTTCAGATACGCAGTATTTT

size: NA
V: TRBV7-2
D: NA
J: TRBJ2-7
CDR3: CASSSLRGHEQYF
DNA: TGTGCCAGCAGCTCGCTGAGAGGTCACGAGCAGTACTTC

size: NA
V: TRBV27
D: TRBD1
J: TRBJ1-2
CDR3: CASSPGGYGGYTF
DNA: TGTGCCAGCAGCCCAGGGGGCTACGGTGGCTACACCTTC

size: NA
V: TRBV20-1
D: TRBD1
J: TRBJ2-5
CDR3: CSARKGGQGKTQYF
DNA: TGCAGTGCTAGAAAAGGGGGCCAGGGCAAGACCCAGTACTTC

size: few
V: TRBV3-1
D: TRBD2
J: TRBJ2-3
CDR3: CASSPRTSGAGTDTQYF
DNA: TGTGCCAGCAGCCCGCGGACTAGCGGGGCGGGCACAGATACGCAGTATTTT

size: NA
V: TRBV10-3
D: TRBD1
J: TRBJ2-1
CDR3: CAVSRQGTYNEQFF
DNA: TGTGCCGTATCCAGACAGGGAACCTACAATGAGCAGTTCTTC

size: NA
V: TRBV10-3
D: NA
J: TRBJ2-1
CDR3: CAISESLGLNEQFF
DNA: TGTGCCATCAGTGAGTCATTGGGGCTCAATGAGCAGTTCTTC

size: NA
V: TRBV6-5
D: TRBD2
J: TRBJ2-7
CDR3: CAGSSPGTSAYEQYF
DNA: TGTGCCGGCAGTTCTCCCGGGACTAGCGCATACGAGCAGTACTTC

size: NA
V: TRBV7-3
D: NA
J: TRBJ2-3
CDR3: CASSRDPGADTQYF
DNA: TGTGCCAGCAGCCGTGATCCCGGCGCAGATACGCAGTATTTT

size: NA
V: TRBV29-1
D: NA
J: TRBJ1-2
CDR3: CSVSRRSVYGYTF
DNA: TGCAGCGTCTCCCGGAGGAGTGTTTATGGCTACACCTTC

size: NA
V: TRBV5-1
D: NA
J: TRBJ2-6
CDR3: CTSMRPGLSSGANVLTF
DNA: TGCACCAGCATGCGGCCTGGGCTCAGCTCTGGGGCCAACGTCCTGACTTTC

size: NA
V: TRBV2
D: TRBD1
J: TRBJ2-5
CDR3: CASTRTGRQETQYF
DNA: TGTGCCAGCACCCGGACAGGGCGGCAAGAGACCCAGTACTTC

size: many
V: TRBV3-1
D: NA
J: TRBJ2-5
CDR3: CASSPGLLQETQYF
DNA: TGTGCCAGCAGCCCCGGCCTACTGCAAGAGACCCAGTACTTC

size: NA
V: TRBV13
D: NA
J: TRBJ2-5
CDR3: CASSAPRGETQYF
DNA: TGTGCCAGCAGCGCCCCTCGGGGGGAGACCCAGTACTTC

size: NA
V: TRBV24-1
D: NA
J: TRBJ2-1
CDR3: CATGGVGNEQFF
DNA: TGCGCCACCGGGGGTGTGGGCAATGAGCAGTTCTTC

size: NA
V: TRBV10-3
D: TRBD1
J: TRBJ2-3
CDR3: CAITRDRGKADTQYF
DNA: TGTGCCATCACCCGGGACAGGGGGAAGGCAGATACGCAGTATTTT

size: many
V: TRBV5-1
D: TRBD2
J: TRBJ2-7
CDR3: CASSLSGRAYEQYF
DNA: TGCGCCAGCAGCTTGAGCGGGAGGGCCTACGAGCAGTACTTC

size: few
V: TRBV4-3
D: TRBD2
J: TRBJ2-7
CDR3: CASSLEEGSGVFGNEQYF
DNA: TGCGCCAGCAGCCTTGAGGAGGGTAGCGGGGTCTTCGGGAACGAGCAGTACTTC

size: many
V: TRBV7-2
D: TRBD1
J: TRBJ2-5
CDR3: CASSSIRDRAVHETQYF
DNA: TGTGCCAGCAGCTCAATCCGGGACAGGGCAGTTCACGAGACCCAGTACTTC

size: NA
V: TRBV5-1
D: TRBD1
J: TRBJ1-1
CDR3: CASSGEGAGSTEAFF
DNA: TGCGCCAGCAGCGGGGAGGGGGCTGGATCGACTGAAGCTTTCTTT

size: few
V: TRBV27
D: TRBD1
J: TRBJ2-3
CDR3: CASSLDRDRAAQYF
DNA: TGTGCCAGCAGTTTGGACAGGGACCGGGCGGCGCAGTATTTT

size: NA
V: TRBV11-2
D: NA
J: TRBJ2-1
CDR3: CASSPTITGQQFF
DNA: TGTGCCAGCAGCCCTACGATCACGGGACAACAGTTCTTC

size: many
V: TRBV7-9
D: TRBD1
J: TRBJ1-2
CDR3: CASRRGTDLPRGYTF
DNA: TGTGCCAGCAGGCGTGGGACAGACCTCCCCCGTGGCTACACCTTC

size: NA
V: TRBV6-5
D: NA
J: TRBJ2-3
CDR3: CASTGPLASDTQYF
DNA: TGTGCCAGCACCGGACCCCTAGCGAGCGATACGCAGTATTTT

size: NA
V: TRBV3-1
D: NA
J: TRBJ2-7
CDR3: CASSQGDTKPYEQYF
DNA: TGTGCCAGCAGCCAAGGGGACACCAAACCCTACGAGCAGTACTTC

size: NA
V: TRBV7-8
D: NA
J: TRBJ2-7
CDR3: CASSTRWNEQYF
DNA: TGTGCCAGCAGCACCCGTTGGAACGAGCAGTACTTC

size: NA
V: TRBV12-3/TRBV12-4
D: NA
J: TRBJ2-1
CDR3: CASSLSAGYNEQFF
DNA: TGTGCCAGCAGTTTATCGGCCGGCTACAATGAGCAGTTCTTC

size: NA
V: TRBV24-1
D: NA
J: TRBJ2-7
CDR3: CATSPHGGASYEQYF
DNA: TGTGCCACCAGCCCCCATGGCGGAGCCTCCTACGAGCAGTACTTC

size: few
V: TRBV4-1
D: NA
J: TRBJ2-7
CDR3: CASSQNFRAGEQYF
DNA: TGCGCCAGCAGCCAAAATTTTAGGGCAGGCGAGCAGTACTTC

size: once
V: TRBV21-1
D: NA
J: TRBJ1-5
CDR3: CASSNRQVLDNQPQHF
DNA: TGTGCCAGCAGCAATCGACAGGTATTGGACAATCAGCCCCAGCATTTT

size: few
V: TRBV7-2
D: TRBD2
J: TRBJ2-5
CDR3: CASSPGGLQETQYF
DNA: TGTGCCAGCAGCCCCGGGGGACTACAAGAGACCCAGTACTTC

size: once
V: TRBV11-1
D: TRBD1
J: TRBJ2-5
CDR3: CASSSGSRDRKQETQYF
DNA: TGTGCCAGCAGCTCCGGCAGCCGGGACAGGAAACAAGAGACCCAGTACTTC

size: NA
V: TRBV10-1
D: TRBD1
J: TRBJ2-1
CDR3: CASGDRGLEQFF
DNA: TGCGCCAGCGGGGACAGGGGGCTTGAGCAGTTCTTC

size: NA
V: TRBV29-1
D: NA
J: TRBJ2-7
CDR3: CSVGGAELNYEQYF
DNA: TGCAGCGTTGGGGGTGCAGAGTTGAACTACGAGCAGTACTTC

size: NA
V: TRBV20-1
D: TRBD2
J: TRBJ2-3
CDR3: CSARTSGTGGPDTQYF
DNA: TGCAGTGCTAGGACTAGCGGGACCGGGGGCCCAGATACGCAGTATTTT

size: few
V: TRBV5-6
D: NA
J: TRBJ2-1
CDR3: CATSRAGSNEQFF
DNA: TGTGCCACCTCTCGGGCAGGGTCGAATGAGCAGTTCTTC

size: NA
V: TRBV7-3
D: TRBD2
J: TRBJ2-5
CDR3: CASSLLSGTSGYNEQYF
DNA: TGTGCCAGCAGCTTATTATCTGGGACTAGCGGTTACAATGAGCAGTACTTC

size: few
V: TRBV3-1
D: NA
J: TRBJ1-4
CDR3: CASSQGPGEKLFF
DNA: TGTGCCAGCAGTCAAGGTCCTGGAGAAAAACTGTTTTTT

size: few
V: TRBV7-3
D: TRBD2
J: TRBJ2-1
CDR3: CASSPQAGVAHNEQFF
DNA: TGTGCCAGCAGCCCACAGGCGGGGGTTGCGCACAATGAGCAGTTCTTC

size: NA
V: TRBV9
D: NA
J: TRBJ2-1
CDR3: CASSVSGSPPSYNEQFF
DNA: TGTGCCAGCAGCGTATCGGGCTCCCCTCCATCCTACAATGAGCAGTTCTTC

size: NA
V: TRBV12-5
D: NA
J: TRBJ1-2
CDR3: CASAPGQPPGYGYTF
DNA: TGTGCTAGTGCCCCCGGACAGCCCCCAGGCTATGGCTACACCTTC

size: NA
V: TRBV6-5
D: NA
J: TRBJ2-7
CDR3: CASSYDRFSYEQYF
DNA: TGTGCCAGCAGTTACGACAGATTCTCCTACGAGCAGTACTTC